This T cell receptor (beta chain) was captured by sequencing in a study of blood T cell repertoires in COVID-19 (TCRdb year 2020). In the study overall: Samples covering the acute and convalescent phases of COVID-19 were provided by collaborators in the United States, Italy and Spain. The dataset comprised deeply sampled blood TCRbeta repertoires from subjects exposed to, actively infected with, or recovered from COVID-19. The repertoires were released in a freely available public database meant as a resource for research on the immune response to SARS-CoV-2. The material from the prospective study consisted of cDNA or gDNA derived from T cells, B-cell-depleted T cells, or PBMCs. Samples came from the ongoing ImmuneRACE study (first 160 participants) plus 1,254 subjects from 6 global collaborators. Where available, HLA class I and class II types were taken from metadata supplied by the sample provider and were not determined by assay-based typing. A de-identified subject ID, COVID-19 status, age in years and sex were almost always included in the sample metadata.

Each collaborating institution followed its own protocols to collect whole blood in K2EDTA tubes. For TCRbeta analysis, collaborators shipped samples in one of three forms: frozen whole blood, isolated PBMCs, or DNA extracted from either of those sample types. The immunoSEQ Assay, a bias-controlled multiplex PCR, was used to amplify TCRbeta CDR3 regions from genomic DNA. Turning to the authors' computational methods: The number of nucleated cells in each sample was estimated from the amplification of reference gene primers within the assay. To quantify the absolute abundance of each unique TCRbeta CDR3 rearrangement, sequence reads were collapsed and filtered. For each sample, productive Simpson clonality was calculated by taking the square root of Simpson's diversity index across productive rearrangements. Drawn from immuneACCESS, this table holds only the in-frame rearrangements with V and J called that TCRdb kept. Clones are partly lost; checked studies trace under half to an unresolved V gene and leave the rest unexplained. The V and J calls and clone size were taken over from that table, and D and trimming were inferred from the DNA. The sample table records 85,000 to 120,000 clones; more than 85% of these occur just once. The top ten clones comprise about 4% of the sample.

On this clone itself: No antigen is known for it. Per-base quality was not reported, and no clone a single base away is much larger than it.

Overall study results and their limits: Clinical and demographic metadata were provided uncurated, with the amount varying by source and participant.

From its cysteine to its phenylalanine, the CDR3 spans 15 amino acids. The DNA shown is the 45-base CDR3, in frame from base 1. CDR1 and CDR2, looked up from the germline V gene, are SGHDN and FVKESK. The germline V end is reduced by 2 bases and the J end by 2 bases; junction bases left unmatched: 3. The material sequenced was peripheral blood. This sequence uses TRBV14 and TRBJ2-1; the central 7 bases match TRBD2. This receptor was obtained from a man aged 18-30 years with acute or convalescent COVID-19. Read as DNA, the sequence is TGTGCCAGCAGCCAACTGGCGGGGGCCTACAATGAGCAGTTCTTC. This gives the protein CASSQLAGAYNEQFF.